Included here is one T cell receptor (beta chain) sequence, with context. This table comes from immunoSEQ multiplex PCR, and its TCRdb copy is limited to in-frame clones, with some not included. This sample yields roughly 67,000 clones, of which 80% to 95% are seen a single time; 0.75% to 1% belongs to the top ten. There are 15 residues in the CDR3. Germline loops: CDR1 LNHDA, CDR2 SQIVND (reference sequence). The V end was cut by 3 bases, the J end by 2 bases, with 10 bases between. The data are from a study of T cell clones after liver transplantation. The source material was CD4+ T cells from blood, sampled about 27 months after liver transplant. The TCR was taken from a human patient who received a liver transplant. Some T cells may trace back to the graft donor. The chain couples TRBV19 to TRBJ2-2; D remains ambiguous. The CDR3 reads CASSMGSTNTGELFF. For the CDR3, the DNA is TGTGCCAGTAGTATGGGCAGCACTAACACCGGGGAGCTGTTTTTT.